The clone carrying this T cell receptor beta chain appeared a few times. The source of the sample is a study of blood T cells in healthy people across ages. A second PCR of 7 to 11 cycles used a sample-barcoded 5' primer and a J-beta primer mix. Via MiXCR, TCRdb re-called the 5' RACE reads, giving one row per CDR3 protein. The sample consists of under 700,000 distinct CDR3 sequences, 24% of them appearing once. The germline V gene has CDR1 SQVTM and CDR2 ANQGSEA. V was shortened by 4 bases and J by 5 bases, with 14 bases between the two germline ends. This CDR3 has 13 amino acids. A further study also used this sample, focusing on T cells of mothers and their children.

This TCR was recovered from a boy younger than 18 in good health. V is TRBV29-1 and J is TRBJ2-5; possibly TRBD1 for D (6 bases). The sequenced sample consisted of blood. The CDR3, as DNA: TGCAGCGTTGGGGGGCTTTGGGAGGAGACCCAGTACTTC. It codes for CSVGGLWEETQYF.